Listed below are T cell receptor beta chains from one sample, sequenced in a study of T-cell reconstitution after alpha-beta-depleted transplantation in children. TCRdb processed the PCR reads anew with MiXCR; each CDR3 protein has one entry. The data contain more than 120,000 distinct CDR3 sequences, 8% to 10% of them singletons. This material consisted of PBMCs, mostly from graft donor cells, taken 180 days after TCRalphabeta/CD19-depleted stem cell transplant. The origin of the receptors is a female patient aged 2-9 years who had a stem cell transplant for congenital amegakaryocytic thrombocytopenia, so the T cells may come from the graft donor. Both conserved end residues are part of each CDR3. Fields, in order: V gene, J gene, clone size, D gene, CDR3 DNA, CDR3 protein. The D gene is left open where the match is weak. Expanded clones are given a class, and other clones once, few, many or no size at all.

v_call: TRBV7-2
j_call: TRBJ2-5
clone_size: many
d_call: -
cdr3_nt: TGTGCCAGCAGCACCCGTCTAAACTCAGAGACCCAGTACTTC
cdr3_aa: CASSTRLNSETQYF

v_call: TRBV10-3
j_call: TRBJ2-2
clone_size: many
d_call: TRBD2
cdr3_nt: TGTGCCACCAAAGCGGGAGAGGCCGGGGAGCTGTTTTTT
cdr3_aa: CATKAGEAGELFF

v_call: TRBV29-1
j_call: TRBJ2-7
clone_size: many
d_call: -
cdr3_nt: TGCAGCGTTGAAGTTGGGGGAGGGCAGTACTTC
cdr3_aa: CSVEVGGGQYF

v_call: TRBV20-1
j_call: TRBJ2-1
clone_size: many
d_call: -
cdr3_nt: TGCAGTGCTAGGCCCGGCGGACAGATGGATGAGCAGTTCTTC
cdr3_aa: CSARPGGQMDEQFF

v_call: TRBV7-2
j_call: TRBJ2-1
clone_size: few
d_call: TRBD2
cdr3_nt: TGTGCCAGCAGCTTCCCTGGCGGGAGGAGTTCCTACAATGAGCAGTTCTTC
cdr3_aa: CASSFPGGRSSYNEQFF

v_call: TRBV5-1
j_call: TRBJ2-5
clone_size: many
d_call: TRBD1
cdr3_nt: TGCGCCAGCAGCAGGTCCCCGACAGGGCTCGTACCATTGGAGACCCAGTACTTC
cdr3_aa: CASSRSPTGLVPLETQYF

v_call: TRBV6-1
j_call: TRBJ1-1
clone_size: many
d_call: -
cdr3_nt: TGTGCCAGCAGTGAAAGAGGGCGGAACACTGAAGCTTTCTTT
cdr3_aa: CASSERGRNTEAFF

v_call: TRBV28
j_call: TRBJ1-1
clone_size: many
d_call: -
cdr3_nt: TGTGCCAGCAACGTGAGATTCGAAGCTTTCTTT
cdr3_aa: CASNVRFEAFF

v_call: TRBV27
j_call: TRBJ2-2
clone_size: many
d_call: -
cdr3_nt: TGTGCCAGCAGTTTCGGGGGGCCGGATACCGGGGAGCTGTTTTTT
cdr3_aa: CASSFGGPDTGELFF

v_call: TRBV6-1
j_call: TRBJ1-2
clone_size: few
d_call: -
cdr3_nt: TGTGCCAGCAGTAAGACCCGACTTCACTATGGCTACACCTTC
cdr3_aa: CASSKTRLHYGYTF

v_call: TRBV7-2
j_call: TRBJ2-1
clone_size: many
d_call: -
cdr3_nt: TGTGCCAGCAGCTCCCTAGCCCACAATGAGCAGTTCTTC
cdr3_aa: CASSSLAHNEQFF

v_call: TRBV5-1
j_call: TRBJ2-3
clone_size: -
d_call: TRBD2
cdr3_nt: TGCGCCAGCAGCTTGGTTCTAGCGGGGATTCCCGGGGATACGCAGTATTTT
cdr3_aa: CASSLVLAGIPGDTQYF

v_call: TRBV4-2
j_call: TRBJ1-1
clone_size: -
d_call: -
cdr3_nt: TGTGCCATGGGCCCCAGCCAGTCGGACACTGAAGCTTTCTTT
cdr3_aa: CAMGPSQSDTEAFF

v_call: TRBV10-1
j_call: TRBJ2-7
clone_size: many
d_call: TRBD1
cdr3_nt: TGCGCCAGCAGTGAAGGGACAGGGTACGACTACGAGCAGTACTTC
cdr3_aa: CASSEGTGYDYEQYF

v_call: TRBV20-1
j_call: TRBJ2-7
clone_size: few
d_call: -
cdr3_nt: TGCAGTGCCCACCCCTTCCCGTCGGTCTACGAGCAGTACTTC
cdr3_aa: CSAHPFPSVYEQYF

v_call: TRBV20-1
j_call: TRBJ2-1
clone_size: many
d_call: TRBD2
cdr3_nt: TGCAGTGCTACCGAACCAACTAGCGGGAGTTCCTCGAATGAGCAGTTCTTC
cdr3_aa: CSATEPTSGSSSNEQFF

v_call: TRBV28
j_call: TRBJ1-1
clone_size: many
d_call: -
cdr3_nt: TGTGTGAGCGGGGGGCTCGGGAACACTGAAGCTTTCTTT
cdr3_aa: CVSGGLGNTEAFF

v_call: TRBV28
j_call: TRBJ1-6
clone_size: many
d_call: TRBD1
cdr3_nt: TGTGCCAGCAGTTTGATTCGGACCGGGACAGCGTCGGGTTCACCCCTCCACTTT
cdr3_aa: CASSLIRTGTASGSPLHF

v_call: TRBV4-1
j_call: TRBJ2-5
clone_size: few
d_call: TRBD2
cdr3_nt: TGCGCCAGCAGCCCGGACGAAGGACTAGCGGGGGAAGAGACCCAGTACTTC
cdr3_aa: CASSPDEGLAGEETQYF

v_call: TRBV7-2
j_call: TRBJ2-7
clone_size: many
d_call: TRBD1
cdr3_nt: TGTGCCAGCAGCTTAGGGGACAGGGGTTACGAGCAGTACTTC
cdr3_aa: CASSLGDRGYEQYF

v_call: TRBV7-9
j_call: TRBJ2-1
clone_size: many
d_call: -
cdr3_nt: TGTGCCAGCAGCCGATTCAATGAGCAGTTCTTC
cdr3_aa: CASSRFNEQFF

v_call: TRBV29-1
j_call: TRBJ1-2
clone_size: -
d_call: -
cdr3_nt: TGCAGCGTGGTACGACAGTCTAACTATGGCTACACCTTC
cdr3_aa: CSVVRQSNYGYTF

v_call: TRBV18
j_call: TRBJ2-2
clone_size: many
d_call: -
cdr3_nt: TGTGCCAGCTCACCCGGAGCACGTTACGGTCAGCTGTTTTTT
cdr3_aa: CASSPGARYGQLFF

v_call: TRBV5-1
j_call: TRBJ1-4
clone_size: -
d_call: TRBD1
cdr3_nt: TGCGCCAGCAGCCGAAGGACAGGGGGGGATGAAAAACTGTTTTTT
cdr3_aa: CASSRRTGGDEKLFF

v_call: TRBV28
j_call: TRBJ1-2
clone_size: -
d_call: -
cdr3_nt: TGTGCCAGCAGTTGGGGAGACAGACTATCTAACTATGGCTACACCTTC
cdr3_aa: CASSWGDRLSNYGYTF

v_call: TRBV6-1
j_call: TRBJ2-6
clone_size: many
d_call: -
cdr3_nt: TGTGCCAGCACTATCGCCCACGGACACGGGTCCTCTGGGGCCAACGTCCTGACTTTC
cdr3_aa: CASTIAHGHGSSGANVLTF

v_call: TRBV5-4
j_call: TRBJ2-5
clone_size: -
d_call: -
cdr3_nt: TGTGCCAGCAGCTTGGCTAGCAGTCTCGAGACCCAGTACTTC
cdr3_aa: CASSLASSLETQYF

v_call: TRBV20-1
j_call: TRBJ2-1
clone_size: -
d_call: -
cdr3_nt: TGCAGTGCTCCCGGACTCAGTAAGCGCAATGAGCAGTTCTTC
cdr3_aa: CSAPGLSKRNEQFF

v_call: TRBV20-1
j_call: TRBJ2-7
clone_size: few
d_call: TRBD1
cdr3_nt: TGCAGTGCAACCGTCCGGGACAGGGTCTACGAGCAGTACTTC
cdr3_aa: CSATVRDRVYEQYF

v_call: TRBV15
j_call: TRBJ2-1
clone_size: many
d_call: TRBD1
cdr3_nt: TGTGCCACCAGCAGAGCCGGGACAGCACCCTACAATGAGCAGTTCTTC
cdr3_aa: CATSRAGTAPYNEQFF

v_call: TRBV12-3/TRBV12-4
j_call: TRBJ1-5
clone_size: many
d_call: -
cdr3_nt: TGTGCCAGCAGTCCCGGCGGGTGCGGGACCAGCAATCAGCCCCAGCATTTT
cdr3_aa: CASSPGGCGTSNQPQHF

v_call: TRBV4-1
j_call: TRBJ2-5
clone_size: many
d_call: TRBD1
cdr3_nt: TGCGCCAGCAGCCAATTTTTGGACAGGGGGCTAGGAGAGACCCAGTACTTC
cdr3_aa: CASSQFLDRGLGETQYF

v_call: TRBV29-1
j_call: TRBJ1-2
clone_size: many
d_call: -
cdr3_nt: TGCAGCGTTGCAGGCGGGCATTATGGCTACACCTTC
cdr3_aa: CSVAGGHYGYTF

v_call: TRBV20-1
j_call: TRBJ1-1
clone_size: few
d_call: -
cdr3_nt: TGCAGTGCTAGAGAGGTTCCAACGGCGAACACTGAAGCTTTCTTT
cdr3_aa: CSAREVPTANTEAFF

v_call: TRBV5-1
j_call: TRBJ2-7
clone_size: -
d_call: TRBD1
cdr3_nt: TGCGCCAGCAGGAGGGACAGGGGCCCCTACGAGCAGTACTTC
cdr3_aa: CASRRDRGPYEQYF

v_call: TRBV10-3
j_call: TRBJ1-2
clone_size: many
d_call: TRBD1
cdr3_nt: TGTGCCATCAGTGAGATTCTAGGGGACAGCTATGGCTACACCTTC
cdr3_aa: CAISEILGDSYGYTF

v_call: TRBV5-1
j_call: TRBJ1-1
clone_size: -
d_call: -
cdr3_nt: TGCGCCAGCAGCCAGACATGGGGGGCAACCACTGAAGCTTTCTTT
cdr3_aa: CASSQTWGATTEAFF